This T cell receptor (beta chain) derives from a study of identical twins. Study results and caveats: Models predicted less out-of-frame TCR alpha sharing in monozygotic twins than was found. Beta out-of-frame sequences showed weaker excess twin sharing. Invariant populations such as MAIT and iNKT cells could partly muddle zero-insertion analyses.

Each donor was a healthy Caucasian. TCRdb used MiXCR to reprocess the 5' RACE reads, holding one entry per CDR3 protein. The data contain 1.5 million to 2 million distinct CDR3 sequences, more than 30% of them singletons. This clonotype was found many times. Antigen: not known. Mismatch with germline at one junction end may stem from a read error. Germline assignment: CDR1 SGHRS and CDR2 YFSETQ. This CDR3 region has 14 residues. The rearrangement joins TRBV5-1 to TRBJ2-7, with D possibly TRBD1 on 6 matching bases. The TCR originated in a newborn girl in good health. What was sequenced was cord blood. The CDR3 nucleotides read TGTGCCAGCAGTTTAGTGGACAGCTCCTACGAGCAGTACTTC. This sequence encodes CASSLVDSSYEQYF.